The sequence of this T cell receptor (beta chain) was determined in a study of blood T cell repertoires in COVID-19 (dated by TCRdb to 2020 to 2022). Context from the whole study: The collaborator samples originated in the United States, Italy and Spain and spanned the acute and convalescent phases of COVID-19. The prospective study material was composed of cDNA or gDNA derived from T cells, B-cell-depleted T cells, or PBMCs. The dataset comprised deeply sampled blood TCRbeta repertoires from subjects exposed to, actively infected with, or recovered from COVID-19. The repertoires were released in a freely available public database meant as a resource for research on the immune response to SARS-CoV-2. Samples came from the ongoing ImmuneRACE study (first 160 participants) plus 1,254 subjects from 6 global collaborators. Sample metadata almost always included a de-identified subject ID, COVID-19 status, age in years and sex. HLA class I and class II types, where available, came from metadata supplied by the sample provider rather than from assay-based typing. The paper as a whole reports these results and caveats: Clinical and demographic metadata were provided uncurated, with the amount varying by source and participant.

TCRbeta CDR3 regions were amplified from genomic DNA by means of the immunoSEQ Assay, a bias-controlled multiplex PCR. The source study handled its data this way. Nucleated cell counts per sample were estimated from amplification of reference gene primers within the assay. To quantify the absolute abundance of each unique TCRbeta CDR3 rearrangement, sequence reads were collapsed and filtered. For each sample, productive Simpson clonality was calculated as the square root of Simpson's diversity index over productive rearrangements. The source is immuneACCESS, and TCRdb retained only in-frame sequences with V and J called. Part of the clones is not carried over; for the studies checked, unresolved V genes explain less than half of this, and the remainder is unexplained. D and trimming come from the DNA, and the V and J calls and clone size come from that table. The sample includes 70,000 to 100,000 clones, with over 70% observed a single time. The ten largest clones represent 3.5% to 4.5% of the sample.

For this clone: It has no known antigen specificity. No base qualities exist here, and no much larger clone lies one base off it.

Each collaborating institution followed its own protocols to collect whole blood in K2EDTA tubes. Collaborator samples were shipped for TCRbeta analysis as frozen whole blood, isolated PBMCs, or DNA extracted from either sample type. As encoded in the germline V gene, CDR1 is SGHRS while CDR2 is YFSETQ. Trimming costs V 4 bases and J 0 bases, and their ends lie 11 bases apart. The CDR3 has 15 amino acids, counting the end cysteine and phenylalanine. The read is trimmed to its CDR3 DNA, 45 bases read in frame from base 1. Recombination linked TRBV5-1 to TRBJ2-1, with no confidently assigned D gene. The sample consisted of peripheral blood. The clonotype originates from a woman aged 45-59 years with acute or convalescent COVID-19. The CDR3 corresponds to CASSPGRSSYNEQFF. The sequenced DNA is TGCGCCAGCAGCCCCGGTAGGAGCTCCTACAATGAGCAGTTCTTC. The reference TRBV5-1 and TRBJ2-1 proteins fill in what lies around the CDR3, so the full variable domain reads KAGVTQTPRYLIKTRGQQVTLSCSPISGHRSVSWYQQTPGQGLQFLFEYFSETQRNKGNFPGRFSGRQFSNSRSEMNVSTLELGDSALYLCASSPGRSSYNEQFFGPGTRLTVL.